This T cell receptor beta chain was observed in a study of T cell changes during pregnancy in multiple sclerosis. The protocol was immunoSEQ multiplex PCR, while the TCRdb copy is restricted to in-frame clones and leaves out a portion. The repertoire has about 51,000 clones, around 93% of them found once; the top ten carry around 1.9%. Germline-derived CDR1 and CDR2 are KGHSH and LQKENI. V was clipped by 4 bases and J by 10 bases, with 11 bases between them. The CDR3 runs to 12 residues. The chain recombines TRBV18 with TRBJ2-1, with D maybe TRBD2 (5 bases). The receptor comes from a female donor with multiple sclerosis, enrolled in a pregnancy study. This sample comprised peripheral blood, obtained in the second trimester of pregnancy. The CDR3 loop is CASSLVGNEQFF. The CDR3 DNA sequence: TGTGCCAGCTCACTAGTCGGGAACGAGCAGTTCTTC.